These 14 T cell receptor beta chains were all obtained from the same sample, sequenced in a study of T-cell memory formation after mild COVID-19. TCRdb recomputed calls from the 5' RACE reads with MiXCR, one row per CDR3 protein. Seen here are about 6,100 distinct CDR3 sequences, roughly a fifth observed once, and the top ten hold roughly three fifths. The sample was PBMCs or a T cell subset sorted from them (not recorded which). These receptors all come from an adult woman who had mild COVID-19 (a few samples of this study predate the infection). Cell type and time point are not known.

By frequency in the sample, this clonotype is medium-sized. The chain joins TRBV6-5 to TRBJ2-3; TRBD2 matches 14 bases. Germline assignment: CDR1 MNHEY and CDR2 SVGAGI. The CDR3 covers 17 residues. Germline trimming cut 2 bases from V and 6 bases from J; bases unmatched to any gene: 7. The CDR3 is CASSYIGLAGGGDTQYF. CDR3 coding DNA: TGTGCCAGCAGTTACATCGGACTAGCGGGAGGAGGGGATACGCAGTATTTT.

This clonotype has a count of ten or more. The CDR3 here is CSARETGGPLKTQYF. In nucleotides, the CDR3 is TGCAGTGCTAGAGAGACGGGGGGCCCCTTGAAGACCCAGTACTTC. The chain combines TRBV20-1 with TRBJ2-5, with a tentative D call TRBD2 (7 bases). Trimming cost V 0 bases and J 6 bases, with 17 bases left between them. Germline V lookup: CDR1 DFQATT, CDR2 SNEGSKA (reference sequence). This CDR3 comprises 15 residues.

This clonotype was counted many times. This chain links TRBV30 with TRBJ2-1, with D perhaps TRBD1 or TRBD2 (5 bases each). Germline CDR1 reads GTSNPN; CDR2 reads SVGIG (reference sequence). The CDR3 sequence is 14 residues long. The ends were cut back, 1 base at V and 5 bases at J, with 12 bases in the middle. The CDR3 reads CAWSGGGWDNEQFF. In DNA form, the CDR3 reads TGTGCCTGGAGTGGTGGGGGATGGGACAATGAGCAGTTCTTC.

This clonotype was seen ten or more times. The V gene is TRBV4-1, the J gene TRBJ2-2; D unclear. The CDR3 has 15 amino acids. The V gene's germline CDR1 is MGHRA and CDR2 YSYEKL. With 6 bases removed from V and 4 bases from J, the gap between germline ends came to 15 bases. CDR3 in amino acids: CASRPLVESTGELFF. The CDR3 DNA sequence: TGCGCCAGCAGACCCCTGGTAGAGAGCACCGGGGAGCTGTTTTTT.

This clonotype has a count of ten or more. The V gene is TRBV19, the J gene TRBJ2-7; D is undetermined. The CDR3 runs to 13 residues. Germline loops: CDR1 LNHDA, CDR2 SQIVND (reference sequence). V was pared by 2 bases and J by 0 bases, with 5 bases between. Written as DNA, the CDR3 is TGTGCCAGTAGTATAACACCCTCCTACGAGCAGTACTTC. Amino acid sequence: CASSITPSYEQYF.

The V call is TRBV7-2, the J call TRBJ2-5; 12 nucleotides match TRBD2. The CDR3 runs to 13 residues. The junction had 2 bases not matched to a gene; V was cut back by 5 bases and J by 7 bases. Germline CDR1 reads SGHTA; CDR2 reads FQGNSA. This CDR3 reads CASSQTSGGTQYF. The CDR3 DNA sequence: TGTGCCAGCAGCCAGACTAGCGGGGGGACCCAGTACTTC.

In its sample, this clonotype is medium-sized. This sequence joins TRBV7-2 and TRBJ2-5; 7 positions agree with TRBD1. The V gene end was trimmed by 5 bases and the J gene end by 1 base; junction bases not matched to a gene: 28. CDR1 is SGHTA and CDR2 is FQGNSA in the germline V gene. The CDR3 loop spans 22 amino acids. The CDR3 DNA is TGTGCCAGCAGCCTACTAGTTCTGACAGGGAACCCACCTTTACTCGTCCAAGAGACCCAGTACTTC. Translation: CASSLLVLTGNPPLLVQETQYF.

This clonotype rates as medium-sized. The gene calls are TRBV4-2 and TRBJ2-1; D gene uncertain. The V end was cut by 0 bases, the J end by 6 bases, with 9 bases between. The length of the CDR3 is 14 residues. From germline, CDR1 is LGHNA and CDR2 YNFKEQ. The CDR3 nucleotides read TGTGCCAGCAGCCAAGATAGACTTTTCAATGAGCAGTTCTTC. As protein: CASSQDRLFNEQFF.

The chain links TRBV11-3 to TRBJ2-3; D gene unclear. The CDR3 sequence is 11 residues long. In germline, CDR1 is SGHNT, CDR2 YENEEA. Trimming took 5 bases from V and 4 from J, leaving 4 bases between them. CDR3 sequence reads: CASSPSDTQYF. As DNA, the CDR3 is TGTGCCAGCAGCCCCTCAGATACGCAGTATTTT. Full variable domain (missing parts from reference TRBV11-3 and TRBJ2-3): EAGVVQSPRYKIIEKKQPVAFWCNPISGHNTLYWYLQNLGQGPELLIRYENEEAVDDSQLPKDRFSAERLKGVDSTLKIQPAELGDSAVYLCASSPSDTQYFGPGTRLTVL.

This clonotype was found many times. The chain joins TRBV3-1 to TRBJ2-5; no clear D. The CDR3 consists of 14 residues. Trimming shortened V by 1 base and J by 2 bases, and 8 bases separated the two germline ends. Looked up from germline, CDR1 is LGHDT and CDR2 is YNNKEL (reference sequence). The CDR3 is CASSQGTIQETQYF. In nucleotides, the CDR3 is TGTGCCAGCAGCCAAGGGACCATACAAGAGACCCAGTACTTC.

At least ten counts were recorded for this clonotype. The gene calls are TRBV29-1 and TRBJ2-3, with a possible D match to TRBD1 (5 bases). The CDR3 loop spans 11 amino acids. Germline CDR1 is SQVTM and CDR2 is ANQGSEA. The ends were cut back, 5 bases at V and 6 bases at J, with 9 bases in the middle. CDR3 nucleotide sequence: TGCAGCGTTTTGAAGGGGGATACGCAGTATTTT. This encodes CSVLKGDTQYF.

The CDR3 nucleotides are TGCGCCAGCAGCCCCGACCGCACAGATACGCAGTATTTT. Amino acid sequence: CASSPDRTDTQYF. The rearrangement uses TRBV5-1 and TRBJ2-3; no clear D gene. V was shortened by 4 bases and J by 1 base, with 7 bases between the two germline ends. Germline V CDR1 and CDR2: SGHRS, YFSETQ. The CDR3 totals 13 residues. Combining the CDR3 with reference TRBV5-1 and TRBJ2-3 gives the whole variable domain KAGVTQTPRYLIKTRGQQVTLSCSPISGHRSVSWYQQTPGQGLQFLFEYFSETQRNKGNFPGRFSGRQFSNSRSEMNVSTLELGDSALYLCASSPDRTDTQYFGPGTRLTVL.

The sample holds many counts of this clonotype. V gene TRBV19 combines with J gene TRBJ2-7; 9 bases fit TRBD2. Germline lookup yields CDR1 LNHDA and CDR2 SQIVND (reference sequence). CDR3 length: 15 amino acids. With V trimmed by 3 bases and J by 1 base, 4 bases remained unmatched. CDR3 bases: TGTGCCAGTAGTATCACCAGCGGGAGGTCCTACGAGCAGTACTTC. Its protein is CASSITSGRSYEQYF.

This clonotype was detected ten times or more. The genes are TRBV27 and TRBJ1-5; D unclear. This CDR3 has 13 residues. V was trimmed by 10 bases and J by 4 bases, leaving 14 bases between them. Looked up from germline, CDR1 is MNHEY and CDR2 is SMNVEV (reference sequence). Written as DNA, the CDR3 is TGTGCCACGAGCAATGGACTGAATCAGCCCCAGCATTTT. Amino acids: CATSNGLNQPQHF.